This T cell receptor (beta chain) is drawn from a study of human T cells and chemical hapten exposure. About the research overall: Across samples, TCR yields varied, mostly owing to small differences in pooled library volumes.

Notes on the study in general: There was no change with DPC sensitization in TCRs above 1 in 1000 frequency. Versus controls, significantly more large CDR3 similarity clusters arose from expanded TCRs.

CDR3 length: 17 residues. CDR1 is LGHDT and CDR2 is YNNKEL in the germline V gene (reference sequence). V lost 0 bases to trimming and J lost 0 bases; unmatched junction nucleotides: 2. Time point specified: pre-sensitization, week 0. This sample's treatment: therapeutic diphenylcyclopropenone sensitization with weekly scalp DPC. The sample holds a few counts of this clonotype. The antigen remains undetermined. One entry per CDR3 protein results from TCRdb running MiXCR on the RACE reads. The sample holds 250,000 to 300,000 distinct CDR3 sequences, over 7.5% seen once. This sequence originates from a man between 18 and 29 years old with alopecia areata. Some clones in this sample may be carry-over from other donors' samples. Sequencing used whole blood, obtained in connection with sensitization to the hapten diphenylcyclopropenone (DPC). The chain couples TRBV3-1 to TRBJ1-3; 10 bases agree with TRBD1. The CDR3 DNA reads TGTGCCAGCAGCCAAGAAGGGACAGGGGTCTCTGGAAACACCATATATTTT. This gives the protein CASSQEGTGVSGNTIYF.